The source of this T cell receptor beta chain is a study of vaccination and CD4 T cells after COVID-19. Study-wide context: The interval from dose two to post-vaccine sampling had a median of about 66 days, and it ranged from 14 to 241. The peptides that stimulated the cells were overlapping spike peptides from SARS-CoV-2, HCoV-NL63, HCoV-OC43 and HCoV-229E.

The CDR3 contains 16 residues. The germline CDR1 and CDR2 sequences are SGHTA and FQGNSA. V was pared by 5 bases and J by 0 bases, with 5 bases of the junction left unmatched. Worth noting for this clonotype: No antigen is known for it.

With the Oncomine TCR Beta short-read assay, DNA from cultured CD4+ T cells was sequenced. From cultured CD4+ T cells, genomic DNA was extracted. A single record per CDR3 protein comes from TCRdb applying MiXCR to the PCR reads. The data show 8,500 to 13,000 distinct CDR3 sequences, 77% seen once. Described treatment: approximately 9-day PBMC culture with coronavirus spike peptide pools or control peptides (ViraFEST assay). Positive PCR dates spanned March to December 2020, predating US Alpha, Beta and Delta variants. The rearrangement joins TRBV7-2 to TRBJ2-2; 8 bases fit TRBD2. The specimen was CD4+ T cells from blood, cultured in vitro. The receptor was derived from a human donor who had recovered from COVID-19. CDR3 residues: CASSPSGYANTGELFF. As DNA, the CDR3 is TGTGCCAGCAGCCCTAGCGGGTACGCGAACACCGGGGAGCTGTTTTTT.